The 13 T cell receptor beta chains below come from one sample, sequenced in a study of Graves' ophthalmopathy and Graves' hyperthyroidism. Amplification of the TCR beta CDR3 regions used RNA transcripts (as template). HTBI primers were used in a first-round RT-PCR, which preceded a second-round multiplex PCR. TCRdb called the multiplex PCR reads again in MiXCR, with one record for every CDR3 protein. Of around 660,000 distinct CDR3 sequences listed, under 50% are singletons. Sequencing input: peripheral blood. These receptors all stem from an adult man with Graves' ophthalmopathy.

At least ten counts were recorded for this clonotype. CDR3 residues: CASSPRTGGGNQPQHF. The CDR3 region has the DNA TGTGCCAGTAGTCCCCGGACAGGCGGGGGCAATCAGCCCCAGCATTTT. V gene TRBV19 combines with J gene TRBJ1-5; TRBD1 aligns across 7 bases. V was clipped by 5 bases and J by 2 bases; unmatched bases: 9. This CDR3 comprises 16 residues. Germline CDR1 reads LNHDA; CDR2 reads SQIVND (reference sequence).

This chain connects TRBV12-3 or TRBV12-4 to TRBJ2-7, with 15 bases that match TRBD2. The junction had 3 bases not matched to a gene; V was cut back by 3 bases and J by 6 bases. This CDR3 has 15 residues. The CDR3 protein is CASSFGLAGGPEQYF. The CDR3 nucleotides are TGTGCCAGCAGTTTCGGACTAGCGGGAGGGCCCGAGCAGTACTTC.

Turning to this clonotype: This sequence may be a read error, since a much larger clone differs from it by one base. The conserved phenylalanine or tryptophan is not found at the CDR3 terminus, so this likely reflects a read error. The chain employs TRBV2 and TRBJ2-5; D is perhaps TRBD1 (5 bases). CDR1 is SNHLY and CDR2 is FYNNEI in the germline V gene. The CDR3 contains 11 residues. V dropped 8 bases and J dropped 1 base, with 5 bases sitting between them. CDR3 residues: CASQGQETQYS. DNA of the CDR3: TGTGCCAGCCAGGGCCAAGAGACCCAGTACTCC.

This clonotype was observed a handful of times. The chain joins TRBV24-1 to TRBJ2-3; 7 nucleotides align to TRBD1. The V segment lost 4 bases and the J segment 5 bases; nucleotides outside the gene matches: 11. CDR3 size: 16 residues. Per germline, CDR1 KGHDR and CDR2 SFDVKD. CDR3 DNA: TGTGCCACCAGTGACCCCGAGACAGGGCAGGGAGATACGCAGTATTTT. Protein sequence: CATSDPETGQGDTQYF.

This clonotype was seen many times. This sequence joins TRBV5-4 and TRBJ1-1; perhaps TRBD1 as D (5 bases). The germline V and J ends were trimmed by 0 bases and 7 bases, with 10 bases remaining between them. This CDR3 contains 13 residues. Per the germline V gene, CDR1 is SGHNT and CDR2 is YYREEE (reference sequence). The CDR3 DNA sequence: TGTGCCAGCAGCTTGGGGGGCGCTATTGAAGCTTTCTTT. It codes for CASSLGGAIEAFF.

The V call is TRBV14, the J call TRBJ2-2, with 13 bases lining up with TRBD2. This CDR3 has 16 amino acids. The V and J ends lost 3 bases and 8 bases, in that order; junction bases with no gene match: 6. Looked up from germline, CDR1 is SGHDN and CDR2 is FVKESK. The DNA for the CDR3 is TGTGCCAGCAGCCAGGGGACTAGCGGGAACCGGGGGGAGCTGTTTTTT. Translating it yields CASSQGTSGNRGELFF.

There are many counts of this clonotype. The chain joins TRBV5-1 to TRBJ1-2; unclear D gene. Germline-derived CDR1 and CDR2 are SGHRS and YFSETQ. The CDR3 sequence is 15 residues long. The V gene lost 0 bases and the J gene lost 3 bases, with 12 bases spanning the gap. DNA of the CDR3: TGCGCCAGCAGCTTGGCCCCGCGGGGAGACTATGGCTACACCTTC. It specifies CASSLAPRGDYGYTF.

V is TRBV11-2 and J is TRBJ2-5, with D possibly being TRBD1 (8 bases). V was clipped by 5 bases and J by 2 bases, with 18 bases between them. CDR1 is SGHAT, CDR2 FQNNGV, per germline. The CDR3 length is 16 residues. This CDR3 is CASSPSRGRGQETQYF. CDR3 DNA sequence: TGTGCCAGCAGCCCCTCCAGGGGGCGGGGGCAAGAGACCCAGTACTTC. Drawing the rest from reference TRBV11-2 and TRBJ2-5, the complete variable domain is EAGVAQSPRYKIIEKRQSVAFWCNPISGHATLYWYQQILGQGPKLLIQFQNNGVVDDSQLPKDRFSAERLKGVDSTLKIQPAKLEDSAVYLCASSPSRGRGQETQYFGPGTRLLVL.

This chain links TRBV24-1 with TRBJ1-1, with D perhaps TRBD1 (5 bases). The CDR3 length is 12 residues. Germline CDR1 KGHDR, CDR2 SFDVKD. Trimming removed 9 bases at V and 5 bases at J, with 12 bases between. The CDR3 coding sequence is TGTGCCACCGCACGGGGGGAGACTGAAGCTTTCTTT. Translated: CATARGETEAFF.

The V call is TRBV6-5, the J call TRBJ2-2; either TRBD1 or TRBD2 may fit D (5 bases each). The CDR3 is 13 amino acids. Germline V gives CDR1 MNHEY, CDR2 SVGAGI. Trimming pared 7 bases from V and 6 bases from J, leaving 12 bases between. CDR3 amino acids: CASNPVGPGELFF. The CDR3 nucleotides are TGTGCCAGCAATCCTGTGGGACCCGGGGAGCTGTTTTTT.

The chain couples TRBV6-4 to TRBJ2-6; D possibly corresponds to TRBD1 (6 bases). CDR1 MRHNA and CDR2 SNTAGT come from the germline V gene. This CDR3 comprises 22 residues. Deletions cut 0 bases from V and 1 base from J, with 25 bases between. CDR3 protein: CASSDSISSFRGLSSGANVLTF. The CDR3 DNA is TGTGCCAGCAGTGACTCGATTTCGTCGTTTAGGGGGTTGTCGTCTGGGGCCAACGTCCTGACTTTC.

This clonotype was counted between two and nine times. The V call is TRBV6-5, the J call TRBJ1-1, with D possibly TRBD1 on 5 matching bases. The CDR3 length is 14 residues. Trimming took 8 bases from V and 5 from J, leaving 18 bases between them. Germline-derived CDR1 and CDR2 are MNHEY and SVGAGI. CDR3 bases: TGTGCCAGCTTCGGAATCGGGGGAGAGACTGAAGCTTTCTTT. Translated: CASFGIGGETEAFF.

Ten or more counts support this clonotype. The V call is TRBV7-9, the J call TRBJ1-1; D is unresolved. Looked up from germline, CDR1 is SEHNR and CDR2 is FQNEAQ (reference sequence). The CDR3 consists of 14 residues. The V gene lost 3 bases and the J gene lost 1 base, with 9 bases spanning the gap. The CDR3, as DNA: TGTGCCAGCAGCTTTTACACCCAGAACACTGAAGCTTTCTTT. Translation gives CASSFYTQNTEAFF.